One sample yielded the 21 T cell receptor beta chains listed below, sequenced in a study of tumor and adjacent non-tumor tissue in lung cancer. The library came from three nested PCR rounds adapted from ARM-PCR protocols. TCRdb passed the multiplex PCR reads through MiXCR, listing each CDR3 protein once. This sample has 65,000 to 85,000 distinct CDR3 sequences, with around three quarters found just once. This sample's RNA came from whole unsorted tissue. Distant lung tissue was collected more than 3 cm away from the tumor edge. Source material: distant non-tumor lung tissue. The origin of the receptors is a man between 60 and 75 years old with non-small cell lung cancer.

For this clonotype: A much bigger clone sits one base away, suggesting this may be a read error. V gene TRBV20-1 combines with J gene TRBJ2-5; maybe TRBD1 (6 bases). TRBJ2-1 matches the DNA end more closely, so the J call is doubtful. The CDR3 contains 12 residues. The germline gives CDR1 DFQATT, CDR2 SNEGSKA (reference sequence). In DNA form, the CDR3 reads TGCAGTGCTGAGGGGGATGGAGAGACCCAGTTCTTC. It translates to CSAEGDGETQFF.

This rearrangement joins TRBV29-1 to TRBJ2-1, with D possibly TRBD2 on 6 matching bases. The germline V and J ends were trimmed by 6 bases and 8 bases, with 17 bases remaining between them. Germline loops: CDR1 SQVTM, CDR2 ANQGSEA. The CDR3 runs to 13 residues. CDR3 sequence (DNA): TGCAGCGTACCCGGGACTTTGTGTGATGAGCAGTTCTTC. It translates to CSVPGTLCDEQFF.

This clonotype was seen many times. The chain has TRBV6-1 and TRBJ2-5; 7 nucleotides agree with TRBD2. The trim removed 5 bases at V and 1 base at J, leaving 7 bases unmatched. Germline-derived CDR1 and CDR2 are MNHNS and SASEGT. The length of the CDR3 is 15 residues. CDR3 in amino acids: CASSQLLAAQETQYF. The CDR3 region has the DNA TGTGCCAGCAGTCAGCTGCTAGCGGCCCAAGAGACCCAGTACTTC.

The rearrangement uses TRBV5-1 and TRBJ2-1; TRBD2 matches 14 bases. This CDR3 region has 17 residues. The J segment lost 10 bases and the V segment lost 0 bases, leaving 9 bases of the junction unmatched. CDR1 is SGHRS and CDR2 is YFSETQ in the germline V gene. The CDR3 DNA reads as TGCGCCAGCAGCTTGGCCATGACTAGCGGGAGGGTCAAGGAGCAGTTCTTC. Protein product: CASSLAMTSGRVKEQFF.

In the case of this clonotype: At one end, the junction sequence differs from germline, possibly due to a read error. This CDR3 reads CVSSFEGQEAWNEQFF. CDR3 sequence (DNA): TGTGTCAGCAGCTTTGAGGGACAGGAGGCCTGGAATGAGCAGTTCTTC. The V and J genes are TRBV5-6 and TRBJ2-1; 8 positions match TRBD1. Germline V gene lookup returns CDR1 SGHDT and CDR2 YYEEEE. The CDR3 is made up of 16 amino acids. The full variable domain, its missing parts supplied by reference TRBV5-6 and TRBJ2-1, is DAGVTQSPTHLIKTRGQQVTLRCSPKSGHDTVSWYQQALGQGPQFIFQYYEEEERQRGNFPDRFSGHQFPNYSSELNVNALLLGDSALYLCVSSFEGQEAWNEQFFGPGTRLTVL.

Comment on this clonotype: A much larger clone sits a single nucleotide away, making a read error possible. The J gene is TRBJ2-7, the V gene TRBV21-1; no check of the table's D call, TRBD1, against the DNA was made. TRBV21-1 is a recognized pseudogene. The CDR3 is 14 residues long. CDR3 sequence (DNA): TGTGCCAGCAGCAAAGGCCGGGTCCCCAACAAGCAGTACTTC. Its translation: CASSKGRVPNKQYF.

The rearrangement joins TRBV28 to TRBJ1-2, with a weak D call TRBD1 (5 bases). The CDR3 totals 15 residues. The germline V gene encodes CDR1 MDHEN and CDR2 SYDVKM. Trimming left V 5 bases short and J 6 bases short, with 19 bases between. The CDR3 coding sequence is TGTGCCAGCAGTCTGTCGGGCATGGGGCTGGATGGCTACACCTTC. Its protein is CASSLSGMGLDGYTF.

The J gene is TRBJ1-1, the V gene TRBV12-3 or TRBV12-4; TRBD1 is a possible D gene (5 bases). The CDR3 runs 12 residues. The V and J ends lost 10 bases and 6 bases respectively, with 15 bases between them. CDR3 DNA sequence: TGTGCCAACCTGGGAGGGACCGCTGAAGCTTTCTTT. Protein sequence: CANLGGTAEAFF.

As for this clonotype: A read error may explain this, as a much larger clone is one base away. The rearrangement uses TRBV28 and TRBJ2-7; D possibly matches TRBD1 or TRBD2 (6 bases each). This CDR3 is built from 16 residues. Germline V gene data show CDR1 as MDHEN and CDR2 as SYDVKM. The CDR3 coding sequence is TGTGCCAGCAGTACCAGAGGGGGGCCAGCTTCCTACGATCAGTACTTC. This sequence encodes CASSTRGGPASYDQYF.

With respect to this clonotype: An end of the junction does not agree with germline; a read error may underlie this. The CDR3 region is CNAPGLAVLGSDEQFF. The CDR3 nucleotides are TGCAATGCTCCGGGACTAGCGGTCCTGGGCTCGGATGAGCAGTTCTTC. This sequence joins TRBV20-1 and TRBJ2-1, with TRBD2 matching 11 bases. The CDR3 is made up of 16 amino acids. The germline V gene has CDR1 DFQATT and CDR2 SNEGSKA (reference sequence).

In regard to this clonotype: Relative to the germline gene, one junction end is altered; a read error may explain this. V and J are TRBV6-6 and TRBJ2-3; possibly TRBD1 for D (6 bases). The CDR3 sequence is 15 residues long. From germline, CDR1 is MNHNY and CDR2 SVGAGI (reference sequence). CDR3 sequence (DNA): TGTGCCAGTAGTTTCCTCAGGGGCGAGACAGATCCGCAGTATTTT. As protein: CASSFLRGETDPQYF.

Note on this clonotype: The junction differs from germline at one of its ends, possibly a read error. CDR3 sequence reads: CVSRNRDVKLFF. CDR3 coding DNA: TGTGTCAGCAGAAACAGAGACGTGAAGCTGTTTTTT. The chain employs TRBV7-9 and TRBJ2-2; D unclear. This CDR3 is built from 12 residues. Germline CDR1 SEHNR, CDR2 FQNEAQ (reference sequence).

A word on this clonotype: A much larger clone differs by one base, so this may be a read error. The rearrangement links TRBV30 to TRBJ1-6; D might be TRBD1 (6 bases). With 4 bases removed from V and 11 bases from J, the gap between germline ends came to 18 bases. Germline assignment: CDR1 GTSNPN and CDR2 SVGIG (reference sequence). The CDR3 totals 14 residues. The CDR3: CAWNRGTWGTPLHF. The CDR3 bases are TGTGCCTGGAATAGGGGGACATGGGGCACACCCCTCCACTTT.

The chain joins TRBV6-1 to TRBJ1-5; D gene unclear. From germline, CDR1 is MNHNS and CDR2 SASEGT. CDR3 length equals 17 residues. The V and J ends lost 0 bases and 4 bases respectively, with 16 bases between them. CDR3 region: CASSEAPLGGSNQPQHF. CDR3 DNA: TGTGCCAGCAGTGAAGCGCCTTTGGGTGGCAGTAATCAGCCCCAGCATTTT.

Concerning this clonotype itself: Relative to the germline gene, one junction end is altered; a read error may explain this. This chain uses TRBV11-1 with TRBJ2-5; D gene uncertain. There are 14 residues in the CDR3. CDR1 is SGHAT, CDR2 FQDESV, per germline (reference sequence). The CDR3 spells CASSKDIYQETQYF. The CDR3 DNA is TGTGCGAGCAGCAAAGACATCTACCAAGAGACCCAGTACTTC.

Concerning this clonotype itself: One junction end does not reproduce the germline sequence, and a read error may be involved. The gene calls are TRBV6-1 and TRBJ2-7; D possibly matches TRBD1 or TRBD2 (5 bases each). The CDR3 contains 14 residues. CDR1 and CDR2 from the germline V gene are MNHNS and SASEGT. The CDR3, as DNA: TGTGCCAGCAGTGAATCGCTGAGGGGTTACGAGCAATACTTC. It translates to CASSESLRGYEQYF.

This clonotype was seen only a few times. The junction departs from germline at one end; a sequencing error may be responsible. For the CDR3, the DNA is TGCGCCAGCAGCCAAGTAACCGGACTTCGAACCTACGAGCAATACTTC. Encoded protein: CASSQVTGLRTYEQYF. The chain couples TRBV4-1 to TRBJ2-7, with a tentative D call TRBD2 (5 bases). Germline loops: CDR1 MGHRA, CDR2 YSYEKL. The CDR3 runs to 16 residues.

A remark on this clonotype: One end of the junction does not line up with germline, which may come from a read error. The V gene is TRBV10-1, the J gene TRBJ2-7; D ambiguous. The CDR3 is 14 residues long. From germline, CDR1 is WNHNN and CDR2 SYGVQD (reference sequence). CDR3 bases: TGCGCTAGCAGCCCGGGCAGCGTATCCTACGAGCAGTACTTC. Encoded protein: CASSPGSVSYEQYF.

About this clonotype itself: As the CDR3 is not closed by the conserved phenylalanine or tryptophan, this likely results from a read error. This chain connects TRBV29-1 to TRBJ2-5; 7 positions match TRBD1. The CDR3 runs 13 residues. Germline V gives CDR1 SQVTM, CDR2 ANQGSEA. CDR3 sequence: CSVGTEPRGTQYL. CDR3 coding DNA: TGCAGTGTTGGGACAGAACCCCGGGGGACCCAGTACCTC.

The table lists this clonotype with a count of one. The rearrangement uses TRBV6-2 or TRBV6-3 and TRBJ2-1, with 8 bases identical to TRBD2. J gave up 5 bases and V 9 bases, and 9 bases lay outside the gene matches. The germline V gene has CDR1 MNHEY and CDR2 SVGEGT. The CDR3 totals 14 residues. The chain's CDR3 is CASAQAGENNEQFF. CDR3 coding DNA: TGTGCCAGTGCACAAGCGGGAGAGAACAATGAGCAGTTCTTC.

A word on this clonotype: A single base separates this from a much larger clone, so it may be a read error. This chain links TRBV20-1 with TRBJ1-1; D unresolved. V shed 5 bases and J shed 9 bases, with 13 bases lying between them. CDR3 length: 11 amino acids. Per germline, CDR1 DFQATT and CDR2 SNEGSKA (reference sequence). In nucleotides, the CDR3 is TGCAGTGCTGCTTCCGGGGTCCAAGCTTTCTTT. It translates to CSAASGVQAFF.